A single sample is the source of the 14 T cell receptor beta chains below, sequenced in a study of T cell repertoires in aging, cancer and after chemotherapy. TRB rearrangements spanning V, D and J were amplified using mixed TRB-A/B primers. In TCRdb, the multiplex PCR reads were re-called with MiXCR into one record per CDR3 protein. The data show several thousand distinct CDR3 sequences, about 26% seen once. TCR beta rearrangements were amplified from peripheral blood genomic DNA. The sequenced sample was blood. These receptors were collected from a human donor with a solid tumor.

By proportion, this clonotype is medium-sized. The V call is TRBV7-9, the J call TRBJ2-1; 10 nucleotides align to TRBD2. Germline V gene data show CDR1 as SEHNR and CDR2 as FQNEAQ (reference sequence). V gave up 5 bases and J gave up 2 bases; unmatched junction bases: 15. This CDR3 comprises 19 residues. CDR3 loop: CASSQRTVAGGNAYNEQFF. In DNA form, the CDR3 reads TGTGCCAGCAGCCAAAGGACTGTAGCGGGAGGAAATGCCTACAATGAGCAGTTCTTC.

By proportion, this clonotype is large. This chain uses TRBV19 with TRBJ2-2; 7 bases are shared with TRBD1. This CDR3 is 15 amino acids long. J gave up 3 bases and V 5 bases, and 6 bases lay outside the gene matches. Germline V gene lookup returns CDR1 LNHDA and CDR2 SQIVND (reference sequence). The CDR3 region has the DNA TGTGCCAGTAGTTTCAGACAGGGTGACACCGGGGAGCTGTTTTTT. This codes for CASSFRQGDTGELFF.

J is TRBJ2-2 and V is TRBV5-1; 14 bases are a match to TRBD2. The CDR3 runs 17 residues. Trimming at V came to 2 bases and at J to 4 bases, leaving 4 bases not matched to a gene. Germline lookup yields CDR1 SGHRS and CDR2 YFSETQ. The CDR3 here is CASSFGTSGRFTGELFF. In DNA form, the CDR3 reads TGCGCCAGCAGCTTTGGGACTAGCGGGAGATTCACCGGGGAGCTGTTTTTT.

The chain has TRBV19 and TRBJ2-7, with 11 nucleotides matching TRBD1. With V trimmed by 9 bases and J by 3 bases, 7 bases remained unmatched. Germline V lookup: CDR1 LNHDA, CDR2 SQIVND (reference sequence). This CDR3 is 14 amino acids long. CDR3 bases: TGTGCCAGCAGAGGGACAGGGGGGATCTACGAGCAGTACTTC. It is translated as CASRGTGGIYEQYF.

By share, this clonotype ranks as medium-sized. The chain employs TRBV19 and TRBJ1-5; D not certain. Deletions cut 5 bases from V and 9 bases from J, with 11 bases between. The CDR3 length is 12 residues. Per the germline V gene, CDR1 is LNHDA and CDR2 is SQIVND (reference sequence). CDR3 DNA: TGTGCCAGTAGTCCCGGTTGGCGGCCCCAGCATTTT. This codes for CASSPGWRPQHF.

By share, this clonotype counts as medium-sized (0.01 to 0.1%). This chain connects TRBV18 to TRBJ2-3; D perhaps matches TRBD2 (5 bases). With 1 base removed from V and 5 bases from J, the gap between germline ends came to 7 bases. Germline-derived CDR1 and CDR2 are KGHSH and LQKENI. The CDR3 is made up of 13 amino acids. As DNA, the CDR3 is TGTGCCAGCTCACCACTACGGGGAGATACGCAGTATTTT. Translating gives CASSPLRGDTQYF.

The chain uses TRBV4-2 and TRBJ2-1; 8 nucleotides agree with TRBD2. Per the germline V gene, CDR1 is LGHNA and CDR2 is YNFKEQ. The CDR3 runs 16 residues. Trimming cost V 1 base and J 2 bases; bases outside gene matches: 4. CDR3 sequence: CASSQAGGDAYNEQFF. The CDR3 nucleotides read TGTGCCAGCAGCCAAGCGGGGGGGGATGCCTACAATGAGCAGTTCTTC.

This clonotype is classed as medium-sized. The V and J genes are TRBV12-3 or TRBV12-4 and TRBJ2-1; D remains ambiguous. The CDR3 sequence is 11 residues long. Trimming cost V 5 bases and J 3 bases, with 2 bases left between them. CDR3 sequence: CASSDYNEQFF. CDR3 in DNA: TGTGCCAGCAGTGACTACAATGAGCAGTTCTTC.

The chain is built from TRBV24-1 and TRBJ2-7; no clear D. Germline assignment: CDR1 KGHDR and CDR2 SFDVKD. The V end was cut by 5 bases, the J end by 6 bases, with 22 bases between. CDR3 length: 16 residues. The chain's CDR3 is CATSASIGAGSGEQYF. The CDR3, as DNA: TGTGCCACCAGTGCGTCTATAGGAGCCGGGTCTGGCGAGCAGTACTTC.

The chain carries TRBV12-3 or TRBV12-4 and TRBJ2-7; 7 bases align to TRBD2. The CDR3 is made up of 13 amino acids. V trimming: 7 bases; J trimming: 3 bases; junction bases outside the gene matches: 6. The CDR3 DNA reads as TGTGCCAGCACCGGGGGGAGCCTCTACGAGCAGTACTTC. It specifies CASTGGSLYEQYF.

A single count supports this clonotype. The V gene is TRBV4-2, the J gene TRBJ2-3; 10 nucleotides match TRBD2. Germline CDR1 reads LGHNA; CDR2 reads YNFKEQ. V shed 3 bases and J 2 bases; nucleotides not matched to a gene: 8. CDR3 length: 17 residues. The CDR3 nucleotides are TGTGCCAGCAGCCAGGGAGGACTAGCGGTATCCACAGATACGCAGTATTTT. Its protein is CASSQGGLAVSTDTQYF.

This clonotype was counted a few times. This rearrangement joins TRBV20-1 to TRBJ2-7; TRBD2 aligns across 8 bases. This CDR3 spans 13 amino acids. Germline V lookup: CDR1 DFQATT, CDR2 SNEGSKA (reference sequence). V gave up 4 bases and J gave up 7 bases; unmatched junction bases: 9. CDR3 coding DNA: TGCAGTGCTAACGGGGGCGGGAGGAGAGAGCAGTACTTC. Translation: CSANGGGRREQYF.

By sample share, this clonotype is medium-sized. The J gene is TRBJ2-1, the V gene TRBV14; 10 positions match TRBD2. The V and J ends lost 5 bases and 13 bases, in that order; junction bases with no gene match: 5. CDR1 is SGHDN and CDR2 is FVKESK in the germline V gene. The CDR3 totals 12 residues. In nucleotides, the CDR3 is TGTGCCAGCAGCGCTAGCGGGAGACGACAGTTCTTC. Protein product: CASSASGRRQFF. The entire variable domain, with the rest obtained from reference TRBV14 and TRBJ2-1, is as follows: EAGVTQFPSHSVIEKGQTVTLRCDPISGHDNLYWYRRVMGKEIKFLLHFVKESKQDESGMPNNRFLAERTGGTYSTLKVQPAELEDSGVYFCASSASGRRQFFGPGTRLTVL.

This clonotype appeared a few times. This chain links TRBV7-9 with TRBJ2-1, with D possibly matching TRBD1 (6 bases). Germline CDR1 and CDR2: SEHNR and FQNEAQ (reference sequence). This CDR3 has 15 amino acids. Trimming took 3 bases from V and 3 from J, leaving 12 bases between them. This CDR3 is CASSFQDRNYNEQFF. The CDR3 region has the DNA TGTGCCAGCAGCTTCCAGGACAGAAACTACAATGAGCAGTTCTTC.